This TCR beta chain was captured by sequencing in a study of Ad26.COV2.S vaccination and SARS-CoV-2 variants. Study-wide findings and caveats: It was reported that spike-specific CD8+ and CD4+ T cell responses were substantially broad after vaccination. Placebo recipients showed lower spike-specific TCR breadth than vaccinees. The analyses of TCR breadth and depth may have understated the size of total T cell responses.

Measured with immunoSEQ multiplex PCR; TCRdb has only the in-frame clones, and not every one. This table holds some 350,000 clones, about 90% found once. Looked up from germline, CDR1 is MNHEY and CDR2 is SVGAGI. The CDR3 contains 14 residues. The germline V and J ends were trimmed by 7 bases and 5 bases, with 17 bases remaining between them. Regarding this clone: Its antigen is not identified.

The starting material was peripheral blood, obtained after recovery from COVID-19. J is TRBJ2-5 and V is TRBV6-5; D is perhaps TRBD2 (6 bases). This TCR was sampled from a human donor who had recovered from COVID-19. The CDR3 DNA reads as TGTGCCAGCAAGAAAGTACGGGGGAGCGAGACCCAGTACTTC. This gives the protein CASKKVRGSETQYF.